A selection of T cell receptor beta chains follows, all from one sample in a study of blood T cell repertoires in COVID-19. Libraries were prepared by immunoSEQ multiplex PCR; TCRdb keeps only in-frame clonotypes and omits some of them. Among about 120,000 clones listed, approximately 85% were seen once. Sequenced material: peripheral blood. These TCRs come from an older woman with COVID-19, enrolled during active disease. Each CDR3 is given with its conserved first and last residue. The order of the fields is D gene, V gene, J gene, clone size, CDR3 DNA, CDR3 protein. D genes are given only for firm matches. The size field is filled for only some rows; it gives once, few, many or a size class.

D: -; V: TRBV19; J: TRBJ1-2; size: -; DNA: TGTGCCAGTACCACCGGGGGGAAAGATGGCTACACCTTC; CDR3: CASTTGGKDGYTF
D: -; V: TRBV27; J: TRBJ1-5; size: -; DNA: TGTGCCAGCACCTTGACTAGCGGGGGCAATCAGCCCCAGCATTTT; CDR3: CASTLTSGGNQPQHF
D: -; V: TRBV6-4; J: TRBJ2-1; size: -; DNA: TGTGCCAGCAGTCGGGGGAAATACAATGAGCAGTTCTTC; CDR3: CASSRGKYNEQFF
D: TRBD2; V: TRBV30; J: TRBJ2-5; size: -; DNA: TGTGCCTGGATAAGGGATAGGCTAGCGGGGGAAGAGACCCAGTACTTC; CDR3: CAWIRDRLAGEETQYF
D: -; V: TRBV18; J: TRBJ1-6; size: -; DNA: TGTGCCAGCTCACTCCAGGGGCACCAAAATTCACCCCTCCACTTT; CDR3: CASSLQGHQNSPLHF
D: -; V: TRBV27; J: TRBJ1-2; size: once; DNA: TGTGCCATCCCCCGCCGACAGGACTATGGCTACACCTTC; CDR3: CAIPRRQDYGYTF
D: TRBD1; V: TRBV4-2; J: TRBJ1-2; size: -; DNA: TGTGCCAGCAGCCAAGTAAGTGGACAGGCGTACTACTATGGCTACACCTTC; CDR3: CASSQVSGQAYYYGYTF
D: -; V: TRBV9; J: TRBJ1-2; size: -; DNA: TGTGCCAGCAACAGTGTGACAGCCGACTATGGCTACACCTTC; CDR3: CASNSVTADYGYTF
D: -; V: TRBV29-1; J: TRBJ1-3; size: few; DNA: TGCAGCGCATCTACGTTGGCAGGACGGGGGGCTGGAAACACCATATATTTT; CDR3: CSASTLAGRGAGNTIYF
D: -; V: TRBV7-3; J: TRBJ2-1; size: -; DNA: TGTGCCAGCAGCTTATTCAGGCAAAGATACAATGAGCAGTTCTTC; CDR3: CASSLFRQRYNEQFF
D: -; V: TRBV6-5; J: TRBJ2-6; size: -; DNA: TGTGCCAGCAGTTCTTACAGCTCTGGGGCCAACGTCCTGACTTTC; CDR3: CASSSYSSGANVLTF
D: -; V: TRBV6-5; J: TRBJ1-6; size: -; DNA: TGTGCCAGCAGTTACTCCCGACAGAATTCACCCCTCCACTTT; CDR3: CASSYSRQNSPLHF
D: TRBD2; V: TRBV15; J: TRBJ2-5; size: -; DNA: TGTGCCACCAGCAGAGACCGGGGGGAAGAGACCCAGTACTTC; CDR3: CATSRDRGEETQYF
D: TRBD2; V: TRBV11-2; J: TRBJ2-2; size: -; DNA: TGTGCCAGCACCGGACTAGCGGGGGACCCTCACCCGAACACCGGGGAGCTGTTTTTT; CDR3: CASTGLAGDPHPNTGELFF
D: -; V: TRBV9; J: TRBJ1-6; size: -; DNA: TGTGCCAGCAGTCCTACAAGACAAAATAATTCACCCCTCCACTTT; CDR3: CASSPTRQNNSPLHF
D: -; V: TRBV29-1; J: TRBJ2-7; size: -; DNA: TGCAGCGTTGATAGCAGCTTCTTAGGATTTAACGAGCAGTACTTC; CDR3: CSVDSSFLGFNEQYF
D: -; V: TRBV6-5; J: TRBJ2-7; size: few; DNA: TGTGCCAGCAGTTACTCTTTTCAGGGGAACTACGAGCAGTACTTC; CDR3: CASSYSFQGNYEQYF
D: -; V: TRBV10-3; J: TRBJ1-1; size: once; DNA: TGTGCCACGCCGGACACGTGTAGAACTGAAGCTTTCTTT; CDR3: CATPDTCRTEAFF
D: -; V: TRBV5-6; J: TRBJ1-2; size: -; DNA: TGTGCCAGCAGCTTGGTGGGAGCTAACTATGGCTACACCTTC; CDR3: CASSLVGANYGYTF
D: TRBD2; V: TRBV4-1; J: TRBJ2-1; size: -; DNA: TGCGCCAGCAGCCGAATGGGACTAGCGGGGGCGTACTCCTACAATGAGCAGTTCTTC; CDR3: CASSRMGLAGAYSYNEQFF
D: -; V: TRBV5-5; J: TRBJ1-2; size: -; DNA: TGTGCCAGCAGCTCCTGGACAGATGGCTACACCTTC; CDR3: CASSSWTDGYTF
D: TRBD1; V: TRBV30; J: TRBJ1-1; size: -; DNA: TGTGCCTGGAACAAGGGGACAGGGGTGGTGGGGACTGAAGCTTTCTTT; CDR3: CAWNKGTGVVGTEAFF
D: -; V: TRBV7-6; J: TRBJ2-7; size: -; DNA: TGTGCCAGCAGCTTAAGCCCCAGTGGGCAGTTCTACGAGCAGTACTTC; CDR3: CASSLSPSGQFYEQYF